A selection of T cell receptor beta chains follows, all from one sample in a study of blood T cell repertoires in COVID-19. Libraries were prepared by immunoSEQ multiplex PCR; TCRdb keeps only in-frame clonotypes and omits some of them. This table holds roughly 120,000 clones, approximately 80% found once. The source material was peripheral blood. The source is a man between 65 and 85 years old with active or convalescent COVID-19. CDR3s leave out the opening cysteine and the closing phenylalanine or tryptophan. Some rows have no size entry. The others give once, few or many, or a class for an expanded clone.

>TRBV6-4|NA|TRBJ1-1
ASSVEGNTEAF
>TRBV11-1|NA|TRBJ1-1
ASSLSSQGRGEAF
>TRBV5-1|NA|TRBJ2-2
ASSYGLAGPTGELF
>TRBV4-3|few|TRBJ1-4
ASSPATNEKLF
>TRBV10-2|once|TRBJ2-3
ASSGGTSGTDTQY
>TRBV18|once|TRBJ2-6
ASSPPLAGHSGANVLT
>TRBV6-6|NA|TRBJ1-5
ASSPGGYNQPQH
>TRBV7-9|NA|TRBJ2-3
ASSLEGSTDTQY
>TRBV27|many|TRBJ2-7
ASGRGYEQY
>TRBV29-1|NA|TRBJ1-1
SVDRRSGTEAF
>TRBV2|NA|TRBJ1-2
ASSATGIDDGYT
>TRBV2|few|TRBJ1-1
ASSPRGEAF
>TRBV11-2|once|TRBJ2-1
ASSPSGTKQF
>TRBV7-8|few|TRBJ2-7
ASSSPGVLWQY
>TRBV27|NA|TRBJ1-2
ASSLIGQNYGYT
>TRBV9|NA|TRBJ2-1
ASSSWDRSSYNEQF
>TRBV11-1|NA|TRBJ2-7
ASSLMGGSSYEQY
>TRBV11-3|NA|TRBJ2-5
ASSSSRQETQY
>TRBV6-5|NA|TRBJ2-5
ASIRDRGTETQY
>TRBV24-1|NA|TRBJ2-5
ATSDSTGFKTQY
>TRBV5-1|NA|TRBJ2-1
ASSPIAGAFHEQF
>TRBV7-8|NA|TRBJ1-1
ASSWAGGTENTEAF
>TRBV5-5|NA|TRBJ1-2
ASSPSRAGYGYT
>TRBV30|NA|TRBJ1-1
AWDRGRDTEAF
>TRBV28|NA|TRBJ2-2
ASSFEAGGELF
>TRBV29-1|NA|TRBJ1-2
SEDRGRAGYT
>TRBV7-2|NA|TRBJ2-5
ASSPSGGAGETQY
>TRBV7-9|NA|TRBJ2-3
ASSLGTSTDTQY
>TRBV29-1|NA|TRBJ2-1
SVEQYIGTSGSYEQF
>TRBV7-6|NA|TRBJ1-2
ASSLASGEGGYT
>TRBV7-3|NA|TRBJ1-1
ASSLVPDTEAF